A single sample gave rise to the 29 T cell receptor beta chains below, sequenced in a study of shared clonotypes between healthy human individuals (TCRdb year 2020). Library preparation employed the immunoSEQ multiplex PCR assay. Here the immuneACCESS table is served through TCRdb, limited to in-frame sequences with V and J called. Missing clones are a known gap in these copies; in checked studies unresolved V genes cover under half, and the rest lacks a known reason. The sample contains 2.3 million or so clones, over 90% of them found a single time. Of the sample, under 0.45% is held by the ten largest clones. The sample consisted of naive CD4+ T cells from PBMCs. The cell subset or site label corresponds to: CD45RA+ positively selected. These TCRs come from a man aged 18 to 30 in good health. Some clones in this sample may be carry-over from other donors' samples.

The J gene is TRBJ1-1, the V gene TRBV5-5; the D gene is possibly TRBD1 (5 bases). CDR1 and CDR2 (germline): SGHKS, YYEKEE (reference sequence). The CDR3 extends over 17 amino acids. The germline V and J ends were trimmed by 0 bases and 11 bases, with 26 bases remaining between them. DNA for the CDR3: TGTGCCAGCAGCTTGGTTTTAGTGGGGGACGCTAGATCGAGGGCTTTCTTT. It encodes CASSLVLVGDARSRAFF.

The chain is built from TRBV2 and TRBJ1-4; D is unclear. The CDR3 contains 14 residues. Per the germline V gene, CDR1 is SNHLY and CDR2 is FYNNEI. V was cut by 3 bases and J by 8 bases, with 13 bases left in between. The CDR3 region is CASSDRSGGEKLFF. The CDR3 nucleotides are TGTGCCAGCAGTGATAGGTCAGGAGGCGAAAAACTGTTTTTT.

Here the CDR3 reads CATRLDKGGNQPQHF. CDR3 nucleotide sequence: TGTGCCACTCGACTCGACAAGGGGGGCAATCAGCCCCAGCATTTT. The J gene is TRBJ1-5, the V gene TRBV10-3; the D gene is possibly TRBD1 (6 bases). Per the germline V gene, CDR1 is ENHRY and CDR2 is SYGVKD. The CDR3 runs to 15 residues. V was cut by 10 bases and J by 2 bases, with 18 bases left in between.

This clone has a single count. This chain uses TRBV19 with TRBJ1-5; D remains unclear. Per germline, CDR1 LNHDA and CDR2 SQIVND (reference sequence). The ends were cut back, 3 bases at V and 0 bases at J, with 6 bases in the middle. The CDR3 is made up of 14 amino acids. CDR3 bases: TGTGCCAGTAGTATCTGGTCTAGCAATCAGCCCCAGCATTTT. Protein sequence: CASSIWSSNQPQHF.

This clone was found once. The CDR3 here is CASSPVAGAPDTQYF. Written as DNA, the CDR3 is TGTGCCAGCTCACCCGTAGCGGGAGCGCCAGATACGCAGTATTTT. J is TRBJ2-3 and V is TRBV18, with 9 bases lining up with TRBD2. V shed 3 bases, J shed 4 bases, and the junction held 5 bases outside the gene matches. The CDR3 length is 15 residues. Germline V gene data show CDR1 as KGHSH and CDR2 as LQKENI.

The chain employs TRBV2 and TRBJ1-2; 8 bases agree with TRBD1. The CDR3 consists of 15 residues. Germline V gene sequence: CDR1 SNHLY, CDR2 FYNNEI. J was trimmed by 2 bases and V by 5 bases; bases with no gene match: 7. This CDR3 reads CASSKDRARNYGYTF. Here the CDR3 DNA reads TGTGCCAGCAGTAAGGACAGGGCTAGGAACTATGGCTACACCTTC.

This chain links TRBV7-2 with TRBJ2-3; 13 bases agree with TRBD2. The CDR3 is 15 residues long. V dropped 5 bases and J dropped 4; count of bases not matched to a gene: 3. The germline V gene encodes CDR1 SGHTA and CDR2 FQGNSA. This chain's CDR3 is CASSKLAGGPDTQYF. In nucleotides, the CDR3 is TGTGCCAGCAGCAAACTAGCGGGAGGGCCAGATACGCAGTATTTT.

This clone was seen more than once but under ten times. Other DNA sequences in the same sample also yield this CDR3. The chain joins TRBV5-1 to TRBJ1-5; D perhaps matches TRBD1 (5 bases). Trimming pared 0 bases from V and 2 bases from J, leaving 9 bases between. CDR1 SGHRS and CDR2 YFSETQ come from the germline V gene. The CDR3 sequence is 15 residues long. The CDR3 sequence: CASSLGPGGNQPQHF. The DNA of the CDR3 is TGCGCCAGCAGCTTGGGACCGGGGGGCAATCAGCCCCAGCATTTT.

The V call is TRBV12-5, the J call TRBJ2-1; D may be TRBD1 (8 bases). The CDR3 runs 21 residues. The ends were cut back, 4 bases at V and 3 bases at J, with 31 bases in the middle. Per germline, CDR1 LGHNT and CDR2 FRNRAP. The CDR3, as DNA: TGTGCTAGTGGTTCCAGGGGGCCTAGCGGTTCCGTCAGAGAGGGCTACAATGAGCAGTTCTTC. Amino acid sequence: CASGSRGPSGSVREGYNEQFF.

The chain has TRBV9 and TRBJ2-2; 7 nucleotides align to TRBD2. V lost 0 bases and J lost 7; bases outside the gene matches: 3. Germline loops: CDR1 SGDLS, CDR2 YYNGEE. The CDR3 contains 14 residues. The CDR3 DNA reads as TGTGCCAGCAGCGTAGCGGGAGGAAGCGGGGAGCTGTTTTTT. Translation gives CASSVAGGSGELFF.

The chain employs TRBV4-3 and TRBJ1-4, with D hard to call. The CDR3 has 15 amino acids. Germline V gene sequence: CDR1 LGHNA, CDR2 YSLEER. The V and J ends lost 3 bases and 5 bases respectively, with 13 bases between them. The CDR3 DNA reads as TGCGCCAGCAGCCAGGTCCCTGGGGTAAATGAAAAACTGTTTTTT. Translated, it gives CASSQVPGVNEKLFF.

V and J are TRBV6-1 and TRBJ2-1, with TRBD2 matching over 11 bases. The CDR3 runs 15 residues. J was trimmed by 4 bases and V by 7 bases; bases with no gene match: 6. Germline V lookup: CDR1 MNHNS, CDR2 SASEGT. DNA for the CDR3: TGTGCCAGCACCACCGGGACTAGCGGATACAATGAGCAGTTCTTC. Residues: CASTTGTSGYNEQFF.

In DNA, the CDR3 is TGCGCCAGCAGCGGGTCTAGCGTGGCCTACAATGAGCAGTTCTTC. Translation: CASSGSSVAYNEQFF. The chain combines TRBV5-1 with TRBJ2-1; maybe TRBD2 (6 bases). This CDR3 has 15 amino acids. CDR1 and CDR2 from the germline V gene are SGHRS and YFSETQ. Trimming cost V 4 bases and J 2 bases, with 13 bases left between them.

The chain uses TRBV15 and TRBJ2-5, with 11 bases aligning to TRBD2. The CDR3 has 16 amino acids. CDR1 is LNHNV and CDR2 is YYDKDF in the germline V gene (reference sequence). V trimming: 0 bases; J trimming: 4 bases; junction bases outside the gene matches: 4. The CDR3 DNA reads TGTGCCACCAGCAGAGATAGACTAGCGGGAACAGAGACCCAGTACTTC. Translation gives CATSRDRLAGTETQYF. The full variable domain, in which reference TRBV15 and TRBJ2-5 provide the parts outside the CDR3, is DAMVIQNPRYQVTQFGKPVTLSCSQTLNHNVMYWYQQKSSQAPKLLFHYYDKDFNNEADTPDNFQSRRPNTSFCFLDIRSPGLGDTAMYLCATSRDRLAGTETQYFGPGTRLLVL.

In this sample, this clone turned up a few times. The DNA for the CDR3 is TGTGCCAGCAGGACAACCTCAGACAGGTCCTATGGCTACACCTTC. This codes for CASRTTSDRSYGYTF. The chain combines TRBV6-6 with TRBJ1-2; D might be TRBD1 (6 bases). This CDR3 is built from 15 residues. V was clipped by 6 bases and J by 4 bases, with 18 bases between them. Germline CDR1 reads MNHNY; CDR2 reads SVGAGI (reference sequence).

With regard to this clone: Other DNA sequences in this sample translate to the same CDR3. The genes are TRBV2 and TRBJ1-5; no firm D call. Trimming removed 1 base at V and 4 bases at J, with 5 bases between. Germline loops: CDR1 SNHLY, CDR2 FYNNEI. This CDR3 is built from 13 residues. The CDR3 loop reads CASSEDRNQPQHF. CDR3 sequence (DNA): TGTGCCAGCAGTGAAGATCGGAATCAGCCCCAGCATTTT.

The V gene is TRBV5-4, the J gene TRBJ2-3, with D unresolved. Germline CDR1 SGHNT, CDR2 YYREEE (reference sequence). The CDR3 consists of 15 residues. V was pared by 0 bases and J by 6 bases, with 14 bases between. The CDR3 spells CASSLEVARPDTQYF. CDR3 DNA: TGTGCCAGCAGCTTGGAAGTGGCAAGACCGGATACGCAGTATTTT.

The chain combines TRBV9 with TRBJ2-2; no firm D call. The CDR3 length is 15 residues. The V end was cut by 1 base, the J end by 0 bases, with 7 bases between. The germline V gene encodes CDR1 SGDLS and CDR2 YYNGEE. In nucleotides, the CDR3 is TGTGCCAGCAGCGTACCCAGGACGAACACCGGGGAGCTGTTTTTT. It is translated as CASSVPRTNTGELFF.

The chain uses TRBV19 and TRBJ2-2, with 8 bases fitting TRBD2. This CDR3 comprises 16 residues. J gave up 1 base and V 9 bases, and 10 bases lay outside the gene matches. Germline V gives CDR1 LNHDA, CDR2 SQIVND (reference sequence). CDR3 in amino acids: CASGRSGSWNTGELFF. CDR3 in DNA: TGTGCCAGCGGGCGGAGCGGGAGCTGGAACACCGGGGAGCTGTTTTTT.

The chain couples TRBV5-4 to TRBJ2-6, with D perhaps given as TRBD1 or TRBD2 (5 bases each). There are 19 residues in the CDR3. V lost 4 bases, J lost 0 bases, and 20 bases lay in between. Germline CDR1 is SGHNT and CDR2 is YYREEE (reference sequence). The CDR3 region has the DNA TGTGCCAGCAGCCACAGTCCCGGGACGGTCCTCTCTGGGGCCAACGTCCTGACTTTC. Amino acids: CASSHSPGTVLSGANVLTF.

The chain is built from TRBV5-1 and TRBJ2-5; 9 nucleotides agree with TRBD1. This CDR3 region has 14 residues. V lost 10 bases and J lost 1; bases outside the gene matches: 8. Germline assignment: CDR1 SGHRS and CDR2 YFSETQ. CDR3 loop: CASHRGPGQETQYF. For the CDR3, the DNA is TGCGCCTCCCACAGGGGGCCGGGCCAAGAGACCCAGTACTTC.

The chain joins TRBV5-1 to TRBJ2-2; D possibly uses TRBD1 or TRBD2 (5 bases each). Germline CDR1 SGHRS, CDR2 YFSETQ. V dropped 4 bases and J dropped 7 bases, with 17 bases sitting between them. This CDR3 has 15 amino acids. The CDR3 region is CASSKPGRFDGELFF. CDR3 sequence (DNA): TGCGCCAGCAGCAAGCCGGGACGGTTCGACGGGGAGCTGTTTTTT. The whole variable domain, remainder taken from reference TRBV5-1 and TRBJ2-2, is KAGVTQTPRYLIKTRGQQVTLSCSPISGHRSVSWYQQTPGQGLQFLFEYFSETQRNKGNFPGRFSGRQFSNSRSEMNVSTLELGDSALYLCASSKPGRFDGELFFGEGSRLTVL.

This clone was counted a single time. The chain carries TRBV28 and TRBJ2-1; 9 bases match TRBD2. Germline V CDR1 and CDR2: MDHEN, SYDVKM. This CDR3 is 14 amino acids long. V lost 8 bases, J lost 9 bases, and 11 bases stayed unmatched. This CDR3 is CASPSGTSPTEQFF. Written as DNA, the CDR3 is TGTGCCAGCCCTAGCGGGACTTCCCCCACTGAGCAGTTCTTC.

The chain carries TRBV6-6 and TRBJ1-1, with D possibly TRBD1 on 6 matching bases. Between the trimmed V and J ends, which lost 9 bases and 4 bases, there was a span of 18 bases. This CDR3 contains 14 residues. In germline, CDR1 is MNHNY, CDR2 SVGAGI (reference sequence). The CDR3 is CASLLGARSTEAFF. In nucleotides, the CDR3 is TGTGCCAGTCTCCTGGGGGCTCGGAGCACTGAAGCTTTCTTT.

The chain carries TRBV28 and TRBJ2-7; 8 bases match TRBD1. V lost 8 bases and J lost 5; bases outside the gene matches: 11. The CDR3 loop spans 14 amino acids. Per the germline V gene, CDR1 is MDHEN and CDR2 is SYDVKM. In DNA form, the CDR3 reads TGTGCCAGCTCCCCGCGGACAGGGACCCACGAGCAGTACTTC. It translates to CASSPRTGTHEQYF.

This clone was seen more than once but under ten times. The DNA for the CDR3 is TGTGCCAGCAGTCCAGCGGGGGCTGACACTGAAGCTTTCTTT. It specifies CASSPAGADTEAFF. The V gene is TRBV27, the J gene TRBJ1-1, with a weak D call TRBD1 (6 bases). The CDR3 sequence is 14 residues long. V lost 5 bases, J lost 3 bases, and 13 bases lay in between. Per germline, CDR1 MNHEY and CDR2 SMNVEV (reference sequence).

The chain links TRBV28 to TRBJ2-7; maybe TRBD1 (5 bases). This CDR3 spans 15 amino acids. Trimming cost V 2 bases and J 3 bases, with 14 bases left between them. The germline V gene has CDR1 MDHEN and CDR2 SYDVKM. For the CDR3, the DNA is TGTGCCAGCAGTTTAAAAAGACAGACCGACTACGAGCAGTACTTC. It codes for CASSLKRQTDYEQYF.

The chain joins TRBV28 to TRBJ1-5, with D perhaps TRBD1 (5 bases). Trimming took 3 bases from V and 7 from J, leaving 16 bases between them. The CDR3 consists of 15 residues. Germline CDR1 and CDR2: MDHEN and SYDVKM. CDR3 DNA: TGTGCCAGCAGTTTGGGTGGGGGTAGCTGGCAGCCCCAGCATTTT. Its protein product is CASSLGGGSWQPQHF.

V is TRBV18 and J is TRBJ1-2; weak D call: TRBD1 (5 bases). Per the germline V gene, CDR1 is KGHSH and CDR2 is LQKENI. The CDR3 runs to 17 residues. With 3 bases removed from V and 1 base from J, the gap between germline ends came to 18 bases. The CDR3 here is CASSPALRGDDNYGYTF. The CDR3 DNA reads as TGTGCCAGCTCACCTGCGCTGAGGGGAGACGATAACTATGGCTACACCTTC.